This T cell receptor (beta chain) appears in the sequencing data of a study of T-cell reconstitution after alpha-beta-depleted transplantation in children. Unique molecular identifiers were used in preparing the TCRbeta library. MiXCR, applied by TCRdb to the PCR reads, yields one record per CDR3 protein. Of 450,000 to 600,000 distinct CDR3 sequences listed, about 18% were seen once; the top ten hold roughly 3.3%. Germline CDR1 is LGHDT and CDR2 is YNNKEL (reference sequence). The CDR3 is made up of 17 amino acids. V was clipped by 3 bases and J by 2 bases; unmatched bases: 9. Sample: PBMCs from the stem cell graft donor, taken from the stem cell graft. The chain is built from TRBV3-1 and TRBJ1-2; 10 bases map to TRBD1. The receptor comes from a human donor who donated a stem cell graft to a child with acute lymphoblastic leukemia. The CDR3 sequence is CASSHWDRGQGNYGYTF. The CDR3 bases are TGTGCCAGCAGCCATTGGGACCGGGGACAGGGGAACTATGGCTACACCTTC.